The 7 T cell receptor beta chains below come from one sample, sequenced in a study of identical twins. TCRdb re-analysed the 5' RACE reads in MiXCR, keeping a single row per CDR3 protein. This table has 600,000 to 700,000 distinct CDR3 sequences, about 20% appearing once. The same specimen was also included in a second study, on T cells expressing NK-cell markers.

The sample taken for sequencing was PBMCs. The receptors shown here come from a young woman in good health.

The V call is TRBV7-9, the J call TRBJ2-4, with D tentatively TRBD1 (5 bases). Germline CDR1 SEHNR, CDR2 FQNEAQ (reference sequence). V lost 5 bases, J lost 6 bases, and 11 bases lay in between. The CDR3 is made up of 13 amino acids. CDR3 loop: CASSPSTGNIQYF. CDR3 nucleotide sequence: TGTGCCAGCAGCCCCTCTACAGGAAACATTCAGTACTTC.

The chain links TRBV20-1 to TRBJ1-1; 7 nucleotides match TRBD1. The J segment lost 9 bases and the V segment lost 0 bases, leaving 1 base of the junction unmatched. Germline assignment: CDR1 DFQATT and CDR2 SNEGSKA (reference sequence). The CDR3 length is 11 residues. CDR3 bases: TGCAGTGCTAGAGAGGACAGGCAAGCTTTCTTT. Translated, it gives CSAREDRQAFF.

The table lists this clonotype with a few counts. J is TRBJ2-3 and V is TRBV6-4, with D perhaps TRBD1 or TRBD2 (5 bases each). Trimming took 4 bases from V and 0 from J, leaving 8 bases between them. CDR3 length: 14 residues. Germline V CDR1 and CDR2: MRHNA, SNTAGT. CDR3 nucleotide sequence: TGTGCCAGCAGTGTGGGGGTTAGCACAGATACGCAGTATTTT. This sequence encodes CASSVGVSTDTQYF.

This clonotype was seen a handful of times. The V call is TRBV5-1, the J call TRBJ2-1, with 11 bases aligning to TRBD2. This CDR3 has 18 amino acids. Germline CDR1 is SGHRS and CDR2 is YFSETQ. The junction had 15 bases not matched to a gene; V was cut back by 3 bases and J by 7 bases. The CDR3 protein is CASSYQGGVAGGLNEQFF. DNA of the CDR3: TGCGCCAGCAGCTACCAAGGAGGGGTAGCGGGGGGGCTTAATGAGCAGTTCTTC.

This clonotype showed up many times. The genes are TRBV6-5 and TRBJ1-1; no reliable D call. Per germline, CDR1 MNHEY and CDR2 SVGAGI. Deletions cut 2 bases from V and 5 bases from J, with 12 bases between. The CDR3 contains 14 residues. The CDR3 here is CASSYDSRGTEAFF. CDR3 sequence (DNA): TGTGCCAGCAGTTACGATTCTAGAGGGACTGAAGCTTTCTTT.

The chain carries TRBV2 and TRBJ2-2; 9 nucleotides agree with TRBD1. The CDR3 spans 15 residues. Germline V lookup: CDR1 SNHLY, CDR2 FYNNEI. Losses at the gene ends were 6 bases for V and 6 bases for J; bases not matched to a gene: 8. The CDR3 spells CASRGQGLGPGELFF. DNA of the CDR3: TGTGCCAGCAGGGGACAGGGTTTGGGCCCCGGGGAGCTGTTTTTT.

At least ten counts were recorded for this clonotype. J is TRBJ1-1 and V is TRBV5-6; a weak D match, TRBD1 (5 bases). Germline assignment: CDR1 SGHDT and CDR2 YYEEEE. Deletions cut 1 base from V and 5 bases from J, with 9 bases between. This CDR3 spans 13 amino acids. CDR3 residues: CASSLSGRTEAFF. CDR3 DNA sequence: TGTGCCAGCAGCTTGTCGGGGCGGACTGAAGCTTTCTTT.